This T cell receptor (beta chain) comes out of a study of blood T cell repertoires in COVID-19. Original methodology: For nucleated cells, counts were estimated from reference gene primer amplification. Here immunoSEQ multiplex PCR was the method, and the copy in TCRdb shows in-frame clones only, minus some. Clone size and V and J calls were adopted from that table, with D and trimming inferred from the DNA. Of 90,000 to 150,000 clones listed, roughly 89% are singletons. The sample comprised peripheral blood. The sequence came from a woman aged 50 to 60 with acute or convalescent COVID-19.

DNA for the CDR3: TGTGCCAGCAGGCCCTCGGAGCGGGATTATCGGTACAATGAGCAGTTCTTC. Protein product: CASRPSERDYRYNEQFF. The chain has TRBV11-3 and TRBJ2-1, with TRBD2 identical over 7 bases. CDR3 length: 17 amino acids. J gave up 4 bases and V 6 bases, and 15 bases lay outside the gene matches. Germline values: CDR1 SGHNT, CDR2 YENEEA.